This T cell receptor beta chain was sequenced for a study of T cells after yellow fever vaccination. In this sample, this clonotype turned up a few times. The target antigen is unknown. Study conclusions and caveats: Of the clonotypes, a small share occurred in both CD4 and CD8 compartments.

Trimming took 0 bases from V and 0 from J, leaving 12 bases between them. The CDR3 has 16 residues. Germline CDR1 reads ENHRY; CDR2 reads SYGVKD. TCRdb re-called the 5' RACE reads through MiXCR, storing one row per CDR3 protein. The sample carries under 300,000 distinct CDR3 sequences, 6.9% recorded once. Sample: CD4+ T cells sorted from PBMCs, taken 15 days after the yellow fever booster vaccination. V and J are TRBV10-3 and TRBJ2-7, with a tentative D call TRBD2 (7 bases). The receptor was isolated from a man in his thirties or forties who received the YFV17D yellow fever vaccine. CDR3 amino acids: CAISESGGGSSYEQYF. The CDR3 DNA reads as TGTGCCATCAGTGAGTCGGGGGGCGGGAGCTCCTACGAGCAGTACTTC.